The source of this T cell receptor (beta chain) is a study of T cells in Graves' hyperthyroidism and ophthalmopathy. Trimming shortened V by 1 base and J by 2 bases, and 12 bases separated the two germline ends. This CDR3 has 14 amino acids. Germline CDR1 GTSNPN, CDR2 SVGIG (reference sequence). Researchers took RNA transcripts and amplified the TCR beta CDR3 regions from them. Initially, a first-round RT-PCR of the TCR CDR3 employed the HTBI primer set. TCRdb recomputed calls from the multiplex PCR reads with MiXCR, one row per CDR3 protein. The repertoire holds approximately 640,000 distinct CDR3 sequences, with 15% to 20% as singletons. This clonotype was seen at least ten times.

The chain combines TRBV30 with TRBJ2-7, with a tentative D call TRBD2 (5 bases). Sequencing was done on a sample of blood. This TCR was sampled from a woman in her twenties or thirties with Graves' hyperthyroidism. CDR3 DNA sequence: TGTGCCTGGAGTGAACGGGGTATTACCTACGAGCAGTACTTC. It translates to CAWSERGITYEQYF.